This T cell receptor (beta chain) stems from a study of cytomegalovirus exposure and HLA in healthy donors. Background on the study: Among the roughly 430 genotyped donors, 70% to 85% were placed in the Caucasian-associated ancestry cluster. General study points: There were some public TCRs occurring in many donors, but most TCR sequences were rare. A later analysis found TCR association rates differed by HLA locus, highest for DRB1 and lowest for HLA-C.

Germline V lookup: CDR1 SGHRS, CDR2 YFSETQ. The CDR3 contains 14 residues. V was pared by 4 bases and J by 4 bases, with 6 bases of the junction left unmatched. PCR used 60 Vbeta primers and 13 Jbeta primers. Sequenced by immunoSEQ multiplex PCR; TCRdb stores in-frame clones only, minus some. The table lists about 88,000 clones. As regards this clone: Antigen unknown.

Sequencing was performed on PBMCs. V gene TRBV5-1 combines with J gene TRBJ2-3, with TRBD1 matching over 7 bases. The origin of this receptor is a girl aged 10 to 17 in good health and CMV-seropositive. The CDR3 loop is CASSLDRVPDTQYF. Here the CDR3 DNA reads TGCGCCAGCAGCCTAGACAGGGTCCCAGATACGCAGTATTTT.